This T cell receptor beta chain was recorded in a study of CD8+ T cells in alopecia areata (dated by TCRdb to the late 2010s). In the study overall: Treated patients were enrolled in an open-label pilot trial of oral tofacitinib, 5 to 10 mg twice daily, for moderate-to-severe alopecia areata. RNA came from the PAXgene miRNA kit for fixed scalp, the miRNeasy kit for PBMCs, and the RNeasy kit for mouse skin. In humans, TCRbeta sequencing was performed on scalp tissue and on sorted CD4+ and CD8+ peripheral blood T cells from healthy controls and from patients with patchy or totalis/universalis alopecia areata. Scalp clonality was compared across normal scalp (n=4), patchy alopecia areata scalp (n=8), and alopecia totalis/universalis scalp (n=8). Tofacitinib-treated patients had biopsies at baseline and at 4 and 24 weeks of treatment, with a later scalp biopsy in several patients. In both human patients and the C3H/HeJ mouse model, the study applied high-throughput TCRbeta sequencing to look at T cell clonal expansion in alopecia areata. Tofacitinib was given for 6 to 18 months, followed by 6 months of follow-up off drug to assess delayed response and recurrence. immunoSEQ multiplex PCR using 35 Vbeta forward primers and 13 Jbeta reverse primers was used to amplify TCRbeta CDR3 regions.

This specimen's time point label, interpreted: baseline before oral tofacitinib. Lesional scalp punch biopsies and peripheral blood were collected from alopecia areata patients. PBMCs were isolated by density centrifugation and stained for CD3, CD4 and CD8, after which CD4+ and CD8+ T cells were sorted on a FACSAria. Broad study findings and their caveats: Higher clonality and more expanded CD8+ clones were observed in lesional scalp than in normal scalp, particularly in alopecia totalis/universalis, a finding suggestive of antigenic drive. Compared with mice, TCR sequences shared between patients were less clear, possibly partly because of HLA diversity across the patient population. Unlike mouse skin, which is dominated by gammadelta T cells, normal human skin has resident alphabeta T cells that are also sequenced, and this complicates analysis of the scalp TCR repertoire.

Spanning cysteine to phenylalanine, the CDR3 consists of 12 amino acids. Left in the record is the CDR3 DNA by itself, 36 bases read in frame from the first base. V drops 4 bases and J drops 2 bases, leaving 8 bases in between. As encoded in the germline V gene (reference sequence), CDR1 is GTSNPN while CDR2 is SVGIG. In the case of this clone: No antigen is known for it. Base qualities are not provided; no much larger clone lies one nucleotide away.

Libraries were built with the immunoSEQ multiplex PCR assay. RNA was extracted from all samples and reverse transcribed into cDNA as template for TCR sequencing. SuperScript III was used to make first-strand cDNA, primed with a 2:1 mix of oligo-dT and random hexamers. A synthetic immune receptor repertoire was used to gauge amplification bias, and whatever bias remained was removed computationally. In the original analysis: Raw reads were preprocessed to remove errors, and CDR3 was defined according to IMGT conventions as the region from the conserved cysteine to phenylalanine. To get clonality, Shannon entropy was normalized by log2 of the number of productive unique TCRs and the result was subtracted from 1. Whether each scalp clone was CD4 or CD8 was inferred by checking scalp TCRbeta sequences against the CD4 and CD8 repertoires from sorted blood. In its TCRdb copy, this immuneACCESS table keeps in-frame sequences only and misses some clones. Where compared with another copy, unresolved V genes explain less than half of these, and the others have no known cause. The D gene and trimming were derived from the DNA, and the V and J assignments and clone size from that table. Counted in this sample were 250,000 or so clones; roughly two thirds of them appeared once. The top ten hold under 1.5% of the sample.

The sequence came from a human donor with alopecia areata. The rearrangement combines TRBV30 with TRBJ1-2, and TRBD1 may be the D gene, going by 6 matching bases. The sample in question was CD4+ T cells sorted from blood, obtained at week 0. The nucleotide sequence is given as TGTGCCTGGAACGACAGGAACTATGGCTACACCTTC. Its translation reads: CAWNDRNYGYTF.